Shown below are 2 T cell receptor beta chains from a single sample sequenced in a study of shared clonotypes between healthy human individuals. Profiling relied on immunoSEQ multiplex PCR, and the TCRdb table lists in-frame clones only, not all of them. The sample has approximately 2.5 million clones, about 92% seen once. Sequencing was carried out using naive CD4+ T cells sorted from blood. The subset: CD45RA+ positively selected. These TCRs come from a man aged 18 to 30 in good health.

The chain employs TRBV18 and TRBJ2-7; 11 nucleotides line up with TRBD1. The V and J ends lost 5 bases and 6 bases, in that order; junction bases with no gene match: 12. The CDR3 runs to 16 residues. Germline V lookup: CDR1 KGHSH, CDR2 LQKENI. The CDR3 DNA follows: TGTGCCAGCTCAGCAACACCGGGACAGGGGGATAGCGAGCAGTACTTC. As protein: CASSATPGQGDSEQYF.

CDR3: CASSAHTGSNEQFF. The CDR3 nucleotides are TGTGCCAGCAGTGCACACACAGGGAGCAATGAGCAGTTCTTC. The chain recombines TRBV2 with TRBJ2-1, with D possibly TRBD1 on 6 matching bases. The CDR3 is 14 residues long. CDR1 SNHLY and CDR2 FYNNEI come from the germline V gene. Trimming stripped 4 bases from V and 6 bases from J, with 13 bases between.